One sample yielded the 21 T cell receptor beta chains listed below, sequenced in a study of Japanese encephalitis immunity and Zika vaccine responses. TCRdb reanalysed the 5' RACE reads using MiXCR and keeps one entry per CDR3 protein. Of about 470 distinct CDR3 sequences in the sample, about 2% were seen once. PBMCs were CFSE-labeled and cultured for more than 5 days with peptide pools at 1 ug/mL each. The sort collected unfixed, live, CD56-CD19-CD16-CD3+CD4+ CFSE-low proliferating CD4 T cells. The material sequenced was antigen-activated CD4+ T cells from blood, cultured, taken during a Zika inactivated vaccine study. These receptors were taken from an adult woman who received an inactivated Zika virus vaccine.

This clonotype is judged medium-sized. This chain joins TRBV6-5 and TRBJ2-2; TRBD1 aligns across 8 bases. Germline lookup yields CDR1 MNHEY and CDR2 SVGAGI. The CDR3 contains 16 residues. V shed 5 bases, J shed 6 bases, and the junction held 11 bases outside the gene matches. CDR3 residues: CASSQGDRPNPGELFF. The CDR3 nucleotides read TGTGCCAGCAGTCAGGGGGACAGGCCTAATCCCGGGGAGCTGTTTTTT.

By share, this clonotype ranks as medium-sized (0.01 to 0.1%). This may arise from a read error, as a much more abundant clone is one base away. The genes are TRBV18 and TRBJ2-5, with 7 bases that match TRBD1. This CDR3 has 18 amino acids. V lost 1 base, J lost 6 bases, and 17 bases stayed unmatched. Germline lookup yields CDR1 KGHSH and CDR2 LQKENI. CDR3 DNA sequence: TGTGCCAGCTCACCACTAGAAGGTTTGATACAGGGGAAAAAGACCCAGTACTTC. It yields the protein CASSPLEGLIQGKKTQYF.

By its share, this clonotype is large. The rearrangement uses TRBV7-2 and TRBJ2-4; no firm D call. The CDR3 has 15 residues. Trimming left V 4 bases short and J 2 bases short, with 12 bases between. Per germline, CDR1 SGHTA and CDR2 FQGNSA. CDR3 nucleotide sequence: TGTGCCAGCAGCTCAGACGCCCTACCCAAAAACATTCAGTACTTC. Translated: CASSSDALPKNIQYF. The full variable domain, rest sourced from reference TRBV7-2 and TRBJ2-4, is GAGVSQSPSNKVTEKGKDVELRCDPISGHTALYWYRQSLGQGLEFLIYFQGNSAPDKSGLPSDRFSAERTGGSVSTLTIQRTQQEDSAVYLCASSSDALPKNIQYFGAGTRLSVL.

This clonotype is deemed medium-sized. The rearrangement uses TRBV24-1 and TRBJ2-2; 7 nucleotides align to TRBD1. The CDR3 has 16 residues. V shed 4 bases and J 5 bases; nucleotides not matched to a gene: 9. Germline V gene lookup returns CDR1 KGHDR and CDR2 SFDVKD. As DNA, the CDR3 is TGTGCCACCAGTGACCCCACAGGGGAAAAGACCGGGGAGCTGTTTTTT. Translation: CATSDPTGEKTGELFF.

This clonotype is categorized as medium-sized. The rearrangement uses TRBV5-1 and TRBJ2-2; 7 nucleotides line up with TRBD1. Germline-derived CDR1 and CDR2 are SGHRS and YFSETQ. V lost 4 bases and J lost 6; bases outside the gene matches: 15. This CDR3 is 17 amino acids long. The CDR3 protein is CASSTQGPEYGSGELFF. CDR3 bases: TGCGCCAGCAGCACACAGGGGCCGGAGTATGGGTCCGGGGAGCTGTTTTTT. The complete variable domain, with remaining parts taken from reference TRBV5-1 and TRBJ2-2, reads KAGVTQTPRYLIKTRGQQVTLSCSPISGHRSVSWYQQTPGQGLQFLFEYFSETQRNKGNFPGRFSGRQFSNSRSEMNVSTLELGDSALYLCASSTQGPEYGSGELFFGEGSRLTVL.

This clonotype is large within its sample. The chain employs TRBV28 and TRBJ1-1, with unresolved D. The V gene lost 4 bases and the J gene lost 1 base, with 10 bases spanning the gap. Germline lookup yields CDR1 MDHEN and CDR2 SYDVKM. This CDR3 has 14 amino acids. The CDR3 protein is CASSSPAENTEAFF. CDR3 coding DNA: TGTGCCAGCAGTTCCCCGGCTGAGAACACTGAAGCTTTCTTT.

This clonotype is medium-sized. DNA for the CDR3: TGCAGCGTTGAAAGAGGTGGGGACATTCAGTACTTC. This sequence encodes CSVERGGDIQYF. The genes are TRBV29-1 and TRBJ2-4; D gene unclear. The germline V and J ends were trimmed by 2 bases and 8 bases, with 10 bases remaining between them. The CDR3 loop spans 12 amino acids. CDR1 is SQVTM and CDR2 is ANQGSEA in the germline V gene.

By share, this clonotype counts as large (0.1 to 1%). The chain carries TRBV11-2 and TRBJ1-4; tentative D call: TRBD1 (6 bases). Germline V gene lookup returns CDR1 SGHAT and CDR2 FQNNGV. The ends were cut back, 5 bases at V and 8 bases at J, with 12 bases in the middle. This CDR3 comprises 13 residues. The CDR3 bases are TGTGCCAGCAGCCCCTCGGGACACGAAAAACTGTTTTTT. This encodes CASSPSGHEKLFF.

By its share, this clonotype is medium-sized. The V gene is TRBV24-1, the J gene TRBJ1-5, with D perhaps TRBD1 (6 bases). The CDR3 has 14 residues. Germline CDR1 KGHDR, CDR2 SFDVKD. Trimming shortened V by 0 bases and J by 9 bases, and 11 bases separated the two germline ends. The CDR3 DNA reads TGTGCCACCAGTGATTTGGGGGGCATCAGGCCCCAGCATTTT. Translated: CATSDLGGIRPQHF.

In its sample, this clonotype is large. The V call is TRBV20-1, the J call TRBJ2-1, with TRBD2 matching over 11 bases. V gave up 2 bases and J gave up 6 bases; unmatched junction bases: 6. CDR1 is DFQATT, CDR2 SNEGSKA, per germline (reference sequence). The CDR3 extends over 15 amino acids. The CDR3 nucleotides read TGCAGTGCTAGAAGTAGCGGGGGGGCCGGCAATGAGCAGTTCTTC. Amino acids: CSARSSGGAGNEQFF.

This clonotype qualifies as large (0.1 to 1%). The V and J genes are TRBV12-3 or TRBV12-4 and TRBJ2-2; 7 positions agree with TRBD2. V gave up 7 bases and J gave up 5 bases; unmatched junction bases: 7. There are 14 residues in the CDR3. The DNA of the CDR3 is TGTGCCAGCACCCTGGGGGGAGGGACCGGGGAGCTGTTTTTT. It codes for CASTLGGGTGELFF.

In this sample, this clonotype is large. The junction differs from germline at one of its ends, possibly a read error. The CDR3 region is CASRQQGAHIF. CDR3 nucleotide sequence: TGTGCCAGCAGACAGCAGGGGGCCCATATTTTT. This chain uses TRBV12-3 or TRBV12-4 with TRBJ1-6; TRBD1 aligns across 8 bases. There are 11 residues in the CDR3.

This clonotype is medium-sized by share. CDR3 sequence (DNA): TGTGCCAAAGGGACGCCGAACTCTCAAGAGACCCAGTACTTC. This translates into CAKGTPNSQETQYF. The V gene is TRBV2, the J gene TRBJ2-5; D might be TRBD1 or TRBD2, each matching 5 bases. V lost 10 bases to trimming and J lost 2 bases, with 17 bases between them. Germline V gives CDR1 SNHLY, CDR2 FYNNEI. The CDR3 runs 14 residues.

Within the sample, this clonotype is hyperexpanded. The rearrangement joins TRBV4-3 to TRBJ1-3, with 8 bases aligning to TRBD1. This CDR3 has 19 amino acids. Germline V lookup: CDR1 LGHNA, CDR2 YSLEER. The trim removed 5 bases at V and 0 bases at J, leaving 15 bases unmatched. In DNA form, the CDR3 reads TGCGCCAGCAGCGAAGTTTGGAGCCAGGGGGCATTCTCTGGAAACACCATATATTTT. It yields the protein CASSEVWSQGAFSGNTIYF.

This clonotype was recorded many times. The chain employs TRBV5-1 and TRBJ2-3; TRBD2 matches 7 bases. The junction had 11 bases not matched to a gene; V was cut back by 4 bases and J by 0 bases. Germline loops: CDR1 SGHRS, CDR2 YFSETQ. The CDR3 consists of 17 residues. The CDR3 DNA reads as TGCGCCAGCAGCCTTGTACAAAGCGGGGCTAGCACAGATACGCAGTATTTT. Translation: CASSLVQSGASTDTQYF.

By share, this clonotype counts as large. The V and J genes are TRBV20-1 and TRBJ2-1, with D perhaps matching TRBD1 or TRBD2 (5 bases each). The length of the CDR3 is 15 residues. V lost 8 bases, J lost 6 bases, and 23 bases lay in between. Germline loops: CDR1 DFQATT, CDR2 SNEGSKA (reference sequence). The chain's CDR3 is CSYTGGLRELNEQFF. DNA for the CDR3: TGCAGTTACACAGGTGGCTTAAGGGAGCTCAATGAGCAGTTCTTC.

By share, this clonotype counts as large. The J gene is TRBJ1-5, the V gene TRBV5-8, with no clear D. Germline V gene lookup returns CDR1 SGHTS and CDR2 YDEGEE. The CDR3 is 14 residues long. V lost 0 bases and J lost 4, with 8 bases in between. The DNA of the CDR3 is TGTGCCAGCAGCTTGGGGCAGGCTAATCAGCCCCAGCATTTT. Translating gives CASSLGQANQPQHF.

By frequency in the sample, this clonotype is medium-sized. The chain carries TRBV20-1 and TRBJ1-4, with D unresolved. Germline V gene lookup returns CDR1 DFQATT and CDR2 SNEGSKA (reference sequence). The CDR3 is 14 amino acids. Trimming pared 4 bases from V and 11 bases from J, leaving 20 bases between. The CDR3: CSANSAAGGQKLFF. The CDR3 bases are TGCAGTGCTAATTCGGCGGCAGGCGGCCAGAAACTGTTTTTT.

By share, this clonotype counts as medium-sized. The V call is TRBV4-2, the J call TRBJ2-5, with 9 bases aligning to TRBD2. CDR1 is LGHNA, CDR2 YNFKEQ, per germline. The V and J ends lost 6 bases and 3 bases, in that order; junction bases with no gene match: 8. The CDR3 has 15 amino acids. The CDR3 bases are TGTGCCAGCAGTCGCGGGGGGGCCGAGGAAGAGACCCAGTACTTC. It encodes CASSRGGAEEETQYF.

By sample share, this clonotype is large. V and J are TRBV12-3 or TRBV12-4 and TRBJ2-1, with 7 bases fitting TRBD2. Trimming cost V 6 bases and J 7 bases; bases outside gene matches: 12. This CDR3 has 15 amino acids. The CDR3 DNA reads TGTGCCAGCAGACCTAGCGGACGATTTATGAATGAGCAGTTCTTC. The encoded protein is CASRPSGRFMNEQFF.

This clonotype is medium-sized (0.01 to 0.1%) by share. The chain uses TRBV7-8 and TRBJ2-5, with D possibly called TRBD1 or TRBD2 (6 bases each). Between the trimmed V and J ends, which lost 1 base and 4 bases, there was a span of 16 bases. CDR3 length equals 16 residues. Germline V gene sequence: CDR1 SGHVS, CDR2 FQNEAQ. The CDR3 nucleotides read TGTGCCAGCAGCTTAGGCCCGGGGGCTGGCGGAGAGACCCAGTACTTC. Amino acid sequence: CASSLGPGAGGETQYF. Combining the CDR3 with reference TRBV7-8 and TRBJ2-5 gives the whole variable domain GAGVSQSPRYKVAKRGQDVALRCDPISGHVSLFWYQQALGQGPEFLTYFQNEAQLDKSGLPSDRFFAERPEGSVSTLKIQRTQQEDSAVYLCASSLGPGAGGETQYFGPGTRLLVL.